This TCR beta chain was recovered during a study of T and B cells in COVID-19 patients. For the study at large: Peripheral blood came from COVID-19 patients with active infection or after recovery. Active-infection patients were older, median roughly 65 years, than recovered patients, median approximately 35 years. Of approximately 21 active-infection patients, under 15 were critically ill with mechanical ventilation or extracorporeal membrane oxygenation. Comorbidities linked to unfavorable COVID-19 outcome were present in about 90% of the 20 active-infection patients.

Multiplex PCR with BIOMED2 TRB-A/B primer pools amplified TRB rearrangements. TCRdb itself ran the multiplex PCR reads through MiXCR, one entry per CDR3 protein. The sample shows under 7,000 distinct CDR3 sequences, around 33% of them seen only once. Blood genomic DNA input for TRB amplification was roughly 220-500 ng. The CDR3 has 14 residues. Trimming took 0 bases from V and 4 from J, leaving 9 bases between them. CDR1 and CDR2 (germline): SGHVS, FNYEAQ. Source material: blood. This chain connects TRBV7-6 to TRBJ1-1; no firm D call. The origin of this receptor is a human donor with active COVID-19. The CDR3 here is CASSLATSGTEAFF. CDR3 bases: TGTGCCAGCAGCTTAGCCACCTCAGGCACTGAAGCTTTCTTT.